Sequencing of this T cell receptor (beta chain) was carried out in a study of regulatory T cells in long-lasting Graves disease. Findings of the study overall: Reduced TCR diversity was observed in persistent Graves' patients versus newly diagnosed patients.

Germline V gene lookup returns CDR1 SGHRS and CDR2 YFSETQ. The CDR3 totals 16 residues. J lost 1 base, V lost 6 bases, and 10 bases had no gene match. A note on this clonotype: As yet, its antigen is unknown.

Arm-PCR of CDR3 regions with iRepertoire HTBI primers generated TCR beta libraries. Using its own MiXCR run on the multiplex PCR reads, TCRdb lists one record per CDR3 protein. The sample lists 500,000 or so distinct CDR3 sequences; about 14% were seen once. Time point reported: newly diagnosed GD, antithyroid drugs for less than 3 months. RNA isolated from PBMCs was used to make the TCR library. The same data also went into a second study, on T cells in Graves' hyperthyroidism and ophthalmopathy. That source reports: Newly diagnosed hyperthyroidism patients aged 18 to 65 years had disease lasting under 2 months.

The TCR originated in a woman aged 50 to 60 with Graves disease. The sequences come from peripheral blood mononuclear cells (PBMCs), collected at new diagnosis, from a patient treated with antithyroid drugs. The chain carries TRBV5-1 and TRBJ1-1; 9 bases match TRBD1. CDR3 residues: CASNSGTGPSNTEAFF. In DNA form, the CDR3 reads TGCGCCAGCAACTCGGGGACAGGGCCCTCGAACACTGAAGCTTTCTTT.